These 13 T cell receptor beta chains share one sample of origin, sequenced in a study of graft-versus-host responses after intestinal transplantation. Sequenced by immunoSEQ multiplex PCR; TCRdb stores in-frame clones only, minus some. This sample carries about 7,000 clones, less than 40% of them seen once, and the ten largest clones take about 5.5%. Plated together were around 200,000 CFSE-labeled responder cells and around 200,000 irradiated, violet-dye-labeled stimulator cells. This material consisted of alloreactive CD8+ T cells from a mixed lymphocyte reaction culture, taken before transplantation. The subset here: CFSE-low proliferating T cells sorted from roughly 6-day pre-transplant mixed lymphocyte reaction (GvH or HvG direction). Receptors were obtained from a human patient who was an organ donor for intestinal transplantation.

This chain links TRBV7-9 with TRBJ1-6, with a weak D call TRBD1 (6 bases). The V gene lost 3 bases and the J gene lost 5 bases, with 11 bases spanning the gap. The length of the CDR3 is 15 residues. Germline V CDR1 and CDR2: SEHNR, FQNEAQ (reference sequence). The CDR3 region has the DNA TGTGCCAGCAGCTTTTGGGGGCCTGATAATTCACCCCTCCACTTT. Translation gives CASSFWGPDNSPLHF.

This clone turned up a few times. The chain has TRBV4-1 and TRBJ2-1; the D is unclear. V was pared by 1 base and J by 6 bases, with 7 bases between. The CDR3 covers 13 residues. CDR1 and CDR2 from the germline V gene are MGHRA and YSYEKL. The CDR3 DNA sequence: TGCGCCAGCAGCCAAGGTCCAGCCAATGAGCAGTTCTTC. Its protein is CASSQGPANEQFF.

The gene calls are TRBV4-3 and TRBJ2-7, with 10 positions matching TRBD1. This CDR3 is 15 amino acids long. Germline lookup yields CDR1 LGHNA and CDR2 YSLEER. V lost 8 bases, J lost 2 bases, and 9 bases stayed unmatched. The CDR3 DNA reads TGCGCCAGCGGCCCCTCTGGGACAGGGGCCTACGAGCAGTACTTC. Protein: CASGPSGTGAYEQYF.

The chain is built from TRBV6-4 and TRBJ1-2; TRBD1 agrees at 7 bases. Per germline, CDR1 MRHNA and CDR2 SNTAGT. V shed 4 bases and J 4 bases; nucleotides not matched to a gene: 6. This CDR3 contains 14 residues. CDR3 residues: CASSGDRFFYGYTF. The CDR3 nucleotides are TGTGCCAGCAGTGGGGACAGATTTTTCTATGGCTACACCTTC.

The chain employs TRBV6-9 and TRBJ2-7; D ambiguous. CDR1 and CDR2 from the germline V gene are MNHGY and SVAAGI. Trimming cost V 3 bases and J 4 bases, with 16 bases left between them. There are 15 residues in the CDR3. The CDR3 nucleotides are TGTGCCAGCAGTTACGGTCACCAGCCGCCGTACGAGCAGTACTTC. This encodes CASSYGHQPPYEQYF.

This chain connects TRBV27 to TRBJ2-3, with D unresolved. The CDR3 covers 15 residues. Germline lookup yields CDR1 MNHEY and CDR2 SMNVEV (reference sequence). V lost 4 bases, J lost 5 bases, and 16 bases lay in between. DNA for the CDR3: TGTGCCAGCAGTTCACCTACTAAAGAGGTAGATACGCAGTATTTT. It codes for CASSSPTKEVDTQYF.

The table lists this clone with many counts. The chain employs TRBV4-1 and TRBJ2-1; 9 bases align to TRBD2. Germline-derived CDR1 and CDR2 are MGHRA and YSYEKL. V dropped 1 base and J dropped 8; count of bases not matched to a gene: 6. This CDR3 is built from 15 residues. The chain's CDR3 is CASSQVTRGGDEQFF. The DNA of the CDR3 is TGCGCCAGCAGCCAAGTTACGCGGGGGGGGGATGAGCAGTTCTTC.

The rearrangement links TRBV7-9 to TRBJ1-2; maybe TRBD1 (5 bases). Germline values: CDR1 SEHNR, CDR2 FQNEAQ (reference sequence). CDR3 length: 15 amino acids. The V and J ends lost 5 bases and 6 bases respectively, with 19 bases between them. CDR3 residues: CASSPRWGREDGYTF. As DNA, the CDR3 is TGTGCCAGCAGCCCCAGGTGGGGCAGGGAGGATGGCTACACCTTC. Filled out from reference TRBV7-9 and TRBJ1-2, the complete variable domain reads DTGVSQNPRHKITKRGQNVTFRCDPISEHNRLYWYRQTLGQGPEFLTYFQNEAQLEKSRLLSDRFSAERPKGSFSTLEIQRTEQGDSAMYLCASSPRWGREDGYTFGSGTRLTVV.

This clone was seen more than once but under ten times. The V and J genes are TRBV6-8 and TRBJ1-1; D is unclear. CDR1 is MNHGY and CDR2 is SAAAGT in the germline V gene. The V and J ends lost 2 bases and 10 bases respectively, with 8 bases between them. CDR3 length: 11 residues. CDR3 amino acids: CASSYDGGAFF. CDR3 nucleotides: TGTGCCAGCAGTTACGATGGAGGAGCTTTCTTT.

This clone was counted only a few times. The chain is built from TRBV7-2 and TRBJ2-2; no definite D call. The CDR3 loop spans 12 amino acids. Germline V gives CDR1 SGHTA, CDR2 FQGNSA. V lost 3 bases, J lost 5 bases, and 4 bases lay in between. The CDR3 region is CASSFVTGELFF. In DNA form, the CDR3 reads TGTGCCAGCAGCTTTGTAACCGGGGAGCTGTTTTTT. Complete variable domain (other parts from reference TRBV7-2 and TRBJ2-2): GAGVSQSPSNKVTEKGKDVELRCDPISGHTALYWYRQSLGQGLEFLIYFQGNSAPDKSGLPSDRFSAERTGGSVSTLTIQRTQQEDSAVYLCASSFVTGELFFGEGSRLTVL.

The chain links TRBV9 to TRBJ1-2; possible D gene TRBD1, 6 bases. Germline assignment: CDR1 SGDLS and CDR2 YYNGEE. V shed 0 bases and J shed 5 bases, with 14 bases lying between them. This CDR3 has 15 amino acids. The CDR3 reads CASSVGPGESYGYTF. DNA for the CDR3: TGTGCCAGCAGCGTAGGGCCAGGGGAATCGTATGGCTACACCTTC. Variable domain in full (rest from reference TRBV9 and TRBJ1-2): DSGVTQTPKHLITATGQRVTLRCSPRSGDLSVYWYQQSLDQGLQFLIQYYNGEERAKGNILERFSAQQFPDLHSELNLSSLELGDSALYFCASSVGPGESYGYTFGSGTRLTVV.

This clone was observed a single time. The genes are TRBV30 and TRBJ2-5; weak D call: TRBD2 (6 bases). CDR3 length equals 15 residues. CDR1 GTSNPN and CDR2 SVGIG come from the germline V gene (reference sequence). V was pared by 2 bases and J by 3 bases, with 16 bases between. DNA for the CDR3: TGTGCCTGGAGTCTTTGGGGGGACTGGGAAGAGACCCAGTACTTC. As protein: CAWSLWGDWEETQYF.

This clone came up a few times. V is TRBV25-1 and J is TRBJ2-1, with D unclear. Germline lookup yields CDR1 MGHDK and CDR2 SYGVNS. The CDR3 sequence is 13 residues long. Trimming cost V 2 bases and J 5 bases, with 7 bases left between them. The CDR3 here is CASSEGSHNEQFF. In DNA form, the CDR3 reads TGTGCCAGCAGTGAAGGCAGCCACAATGAGCAGTTCTTC.